Included here is one T cell receptor (beta chain) sequence, with context. The antigen remains unidentified. The data were obtained in a study of cytomegalovirus exposure and HLA in healthy donors. About the research overall: Among the roughly 370 genotyped donors, 81% were placed in the Caucasian-associated ancestry cluster.

With 60 Vbeta and 13 Jbeta primers, the PCR was carried out. Produced via immunoSEQ multiplex PCR; TCRdb's table is partial and in-frame only. The data hold approximately 170,000 clones, with approximately 79% observed a single time. Study findings and constraints: Among TCR beta chains, those listed as cytomegalovirus-associated numbered over 150. A later analysis appeared to link common viral pathogens to several of the most significant clusters.

Germline loops: CDR1 MDHEN, CDR2 SYDVKM. Trimming removed 10 bases from V and 6 bases from J; junction bases left unmatched: 11. CDR3 length equals 14 residues. The clonotype was recovered from a woman under 30 in good health and CMV-seronegative. The chain combines TRBV28 with TRBJ2-1; 8 bases agree with TRBD2. The sequenced sample consisted of PBMCs. The CDR3 nucleotides read TGTGCCACCAGAGCCGGGGGGGACTCCAATGAGCAGTTCTTC. Encoded protein: CATRAGGDSNEQFF.